This T cell receptor beta chain was found in a study of T-cell memory formation after mild COVID-19. Study background: TCR clusters mostly belonged to single donors. Study-level findings and limits: The study found contracting CD4+ clones mainly in CM and EM and contracting CD8+ clones in EMRA. Later expanders leaned CD4+, whereas clones that contracted between day 15 and 85 were balanced CD4/CD8.

Amplification by 5'RACE using constant-segment primers produced TCR alpha and TCR beta cDNA libraries that carried sample barcodes and UMIs. Via MiXCR, TCRdb re-called the 5' RACE reads, giving one row per CDR3 protein. The sample has hundreds of thousands of distinct CDR3 sequences, about 18% seen once; the top ten hold about 12%. Deletions cut 4 bases from V and 0 bases from J, with 10 bases between. From germline, CDR1 is SNHLY and CDR2 FYNNEI. This CDR3 region has 15 residues. This clonotype was seen a few times. As yet, its antigen is unknown. Sequencing used PBMCs or a T cell subset sorted from them (not recorded which). The sequence was collected from an adult woman who had mild COVID-19 (a few samples of this study predate the infection). Cell type and time point are not known. The gene calls are TRBV2 and TRBJ2-1; D gene unclear. The DNA of the CDR3 is TGTGCCAGCAGTGTTGGCTTTTACTCCTACAATGAGCAGTTCTTC. This encodes CASSVGFYSYNEQFF.